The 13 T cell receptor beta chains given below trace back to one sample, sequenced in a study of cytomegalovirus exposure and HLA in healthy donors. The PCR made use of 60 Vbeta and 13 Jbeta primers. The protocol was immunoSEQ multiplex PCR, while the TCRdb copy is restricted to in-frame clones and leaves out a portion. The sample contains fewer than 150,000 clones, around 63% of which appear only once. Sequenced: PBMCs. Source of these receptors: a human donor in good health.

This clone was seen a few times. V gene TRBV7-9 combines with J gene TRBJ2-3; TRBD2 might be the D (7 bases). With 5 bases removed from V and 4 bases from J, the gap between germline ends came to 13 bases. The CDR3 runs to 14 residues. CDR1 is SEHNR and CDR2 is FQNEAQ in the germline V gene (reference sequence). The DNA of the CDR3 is TGTGCCAGCAGCCGCCCCGGGGGGCCAGATACGCAGTATTTT. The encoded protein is CASSRPGGPDTQYF.

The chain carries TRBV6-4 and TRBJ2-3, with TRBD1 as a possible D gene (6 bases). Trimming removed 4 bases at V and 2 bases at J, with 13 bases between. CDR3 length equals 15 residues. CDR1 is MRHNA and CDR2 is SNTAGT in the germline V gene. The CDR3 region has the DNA TGTGCCAGCAGTGTAGGCAGGGGCTCCACAGATACGCAGTATTTT. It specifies CASSVGRGSTDTQYF.

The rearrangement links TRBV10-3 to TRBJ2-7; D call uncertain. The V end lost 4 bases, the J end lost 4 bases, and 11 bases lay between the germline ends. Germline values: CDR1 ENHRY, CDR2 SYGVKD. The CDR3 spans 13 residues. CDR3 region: CAISAITRYEQYF. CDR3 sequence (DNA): TGTGCCATCAGTGCCATCACCAGGTACGAGCAGTACTTC.

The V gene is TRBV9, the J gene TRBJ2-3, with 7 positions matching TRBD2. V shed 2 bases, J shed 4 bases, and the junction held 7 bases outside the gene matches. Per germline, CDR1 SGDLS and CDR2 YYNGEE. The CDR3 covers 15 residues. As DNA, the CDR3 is TGTGCCAGCAGCGTTTCGGCGGGAGTCGCAGATACGCAGTATTTT. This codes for CASSVSAGVADTQYF.

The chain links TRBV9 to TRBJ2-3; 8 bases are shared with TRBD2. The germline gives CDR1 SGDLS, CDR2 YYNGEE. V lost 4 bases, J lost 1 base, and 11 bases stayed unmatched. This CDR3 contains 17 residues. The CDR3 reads CASSPRWLAGGTDTQYF. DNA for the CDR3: TGTGCCAGCAGCCCCCGCTGGCTAGCGGGCGGCACAGATACGCAGTATTTT.

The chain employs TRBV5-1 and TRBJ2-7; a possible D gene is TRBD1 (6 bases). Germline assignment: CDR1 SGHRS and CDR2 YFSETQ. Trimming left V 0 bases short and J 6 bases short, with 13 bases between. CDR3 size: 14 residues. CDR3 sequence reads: CASSLEGGKGEQYF. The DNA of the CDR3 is TGCGCCAGCAGCTTGGAAGGGGGTAAAGGCGAGCAGTACTTC.

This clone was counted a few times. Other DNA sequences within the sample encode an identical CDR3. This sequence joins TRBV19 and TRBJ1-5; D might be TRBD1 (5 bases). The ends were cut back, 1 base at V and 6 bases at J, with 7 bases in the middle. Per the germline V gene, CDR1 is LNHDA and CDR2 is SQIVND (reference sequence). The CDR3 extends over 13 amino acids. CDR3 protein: CASSIGRGQPQHF. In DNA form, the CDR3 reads TGTGCCAGTAGTATAGGTAGGGGTCAGCCCCAGCATTTT.

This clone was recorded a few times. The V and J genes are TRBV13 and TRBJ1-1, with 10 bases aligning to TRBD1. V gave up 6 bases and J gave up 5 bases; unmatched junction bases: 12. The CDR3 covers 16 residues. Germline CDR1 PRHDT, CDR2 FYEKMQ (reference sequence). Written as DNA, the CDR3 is TGTGCCAGCAGGCCCCGTGGACAGGGGGGCAGGACTGAAGCTTTCTTT. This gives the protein CASRPRGQGGRTEAFF.

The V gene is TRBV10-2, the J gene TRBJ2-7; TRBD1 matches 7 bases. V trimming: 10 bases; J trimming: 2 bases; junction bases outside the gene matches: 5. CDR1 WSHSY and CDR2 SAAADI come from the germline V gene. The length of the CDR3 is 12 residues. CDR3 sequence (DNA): TGCGCCACCGGTACAGGGGCCTACGAGCAGTACTTC. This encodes CATGTGAYEQYF.

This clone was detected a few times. CDR3 sequence (DNA): TGTGCCAGCAGTGATTTCACCGGGGGCGAGCAGTACTTC. Protein: CASSDFTGGEQYF. The chain couples TRBV2 to TRBJ2-7; TRBD2 might be the D (6 bases). V shed 3 bases and J shed 6 bases, with 12 bases lying between them. Germline loops: CDR1 SNHLY, CDR2 FYNNEI. CDR3 size: 13 residues.

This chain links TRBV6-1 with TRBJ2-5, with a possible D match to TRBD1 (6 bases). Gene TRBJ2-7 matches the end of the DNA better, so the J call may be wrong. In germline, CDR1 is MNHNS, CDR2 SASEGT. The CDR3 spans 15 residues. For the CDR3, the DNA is TGTGCCAGCACAAGGGGACCAACAGGGAGCTACGAGCAGTACTTC. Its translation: CASTRGPTGSYEQYF.

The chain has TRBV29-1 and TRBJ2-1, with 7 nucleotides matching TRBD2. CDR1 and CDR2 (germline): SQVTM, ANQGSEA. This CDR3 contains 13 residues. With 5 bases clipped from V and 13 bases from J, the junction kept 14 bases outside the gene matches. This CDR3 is CSVSGSLAEHQFF. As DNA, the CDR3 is TGCAGCGTTTCTGGGTCTCTAGCGGAACATCAGTTCTTC.

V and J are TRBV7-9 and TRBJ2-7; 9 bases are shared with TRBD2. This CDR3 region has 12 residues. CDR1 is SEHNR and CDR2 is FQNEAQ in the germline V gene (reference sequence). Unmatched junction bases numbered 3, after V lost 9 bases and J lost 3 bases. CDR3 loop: CASELAGYEQYF. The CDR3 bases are TGTGCCAGTGAACTAGCGGGCTACGAGCAGTACTTC.